This TCR beta chain was observed in a study of Ad26.COV2.S vaccination and SARS-CoV-2 variants. At the level of the study: Dosing was one shot or two shots 56 days apart.

Treatment meaning: some 19 received Ad26.COV2.S at low or high dose, single or two shots; about 5 received placebo; per-sample allocation not given. Collection of the samples took place on day 63 after the first injection of vaccine or placebo. Spike of the Wuhan-strain SARS-CoV-2 was expressed by an Ad26 vector, which formed the vaccine. Libraries were prepared by immunoSEQ multiplex PCR; TCRdb keeps only in-frame clonotypes and omits some of them. The sample includes 300,000 to 400,000 clones, more than 75% seen only once; the top ten take roughly 3.1%. This clone was detected many times. CDR1 and CDR2 (germline): SGHAT, FQNNGV. CDR3 size: 13 residues. Trimming cost V 3 bases and J 7 bases, with 9 bases left between them.

This sequence joins TRBV11-2 and TRBJ2-2; D gene uncertain. The sequence derives from a person between 18 and 65 years old who received the Ad26.COV2.S COVID-19 vaccine or a placebo. The sample consisted of peripheral blood, taken in a trial of Ad26.COV2.S vaccine versus placebo. In DNA form, the CDR3 reads TGTGCCAGCAGCTTCTGGGTAGACGGGGAGCTGTTTTTT. It yields the protein CASSFWVDGELFF.